This is a list of T cell receptor beta chains from one sample in a study of blood T cell repertoires in COVID-19. The method was immunoSEQ multiplex PCR; TCRdb's version includes in-frame clones alone and lacks a portion of them. The table records hundreds of thousands of clones, around nine tenths of them present only once. The sample was PBMCs or T cells enriched from blood (not recorded which). Receptor source: a woman aged 18-30 years who had been exposed to COVID-19. CDR3s leave out the opening cysteine and the closing phenylalanine or tryptophan. Each record gives: D gene, J gene, V gene, CDR3 protein. A D gene is named only where the DNA matches it firmly.

TRBD2 | TRBJ2-5 | TRBV7-6 | ASSPPTSGLETQY
. | TRBJ2-3 | TRBV18 | ASSTTYDSTGTDTQY
. | TRBJ1-2 | TRBV24-1 | ATSAGVGSSGYT
. | TRBJ1-1 | TRBV7-2 | ASSPGPNIEAF
TRBD1 | TRBJ1-4 | TRBV10-3 | AISPWDRDNEKLF
. | TRBJ2-2 | TRBV7-3 | ASSPNTGELF
TRBD2 | TRBJ2-1 | TRBV7-9 | ASSSPGLGYNEQF
. | TRBJ1-5 | TRBV3-1/TRBV3-2 | ASSQDEGTRSNQPQH
. | TRBJ2-7 | TRBV7-2 | ASSLEASLGEQY
. | TRBJ2-4 | TRBV7-2 | ASSFGGGAQNIQY
TRBD1 | TRBJ2-6 | TRBV7-2 | ASGQGAGGANVLT
. | TRBJ2-7 | TRBV2 | ASRDTIYEQY
. | TRBJ1-1 | TRBV7-9 | AGHYTQGRNTEAF
TRBD1 | TRBJ1-1 | TRBV25-1 | ASTQTGMNTEAF
. | TRBJ1-1 | TRBV12-3/TRBV12-4 | ASSYRGNTEAF
TRBD1 | TRBJ1-5 | TRBV28 | ASIEGGDRSNQPQH
TRBD1 | TRBJ1-3 | TRBV6-5 | ASSLDRPGNTIY
. | TRBJ1-2 | TRBV9 | ASSVGTLTGTGVYGYT
. | TRBJ2-3 | TRBV28 | ASSFPGVSSSSSTDTQY
TRBD1 | TRBJ1-1 | TRBV28 | ASSEGGWGAF
. | TRBJ2-5 | TRBV10-3 | AIAGGGLETQY
TRBD1 | TRBJ2-1 | TRBV11-2 | ASLPLGDRGRSEQF